The T cell receptor beta chain under discussion was sequenced for a study of blood T cell repertoires in COVID-19. Study as a whole: Acute and convalescent COVID-19 specimens originated in the United States, Italy and Spain.

CDR1 SGHNT and CDR2 YYREEE come from the germline V gene (reference sequence). This CDR3 has 17 amino acids. V dropped 4 bases and J dropped 6; count of bases not matched to a gene: 7. Residents of 24 US areas, aged about 18 to 89 years, made up the participants. Participant reports of clinical history set cohort assignment. In the original workflow: Estimation of nucleated cell counts relied on the amplification of reference gene primers. TCRdb keeps only in-frame clones here, not all; method: immunoSEQ multiplex PCR. V and J calls and clone size are as listed in that table; D and trimming were resolved from the DNA. Counted here are approximately 250,000 clones, 88% occurring once; the ten biggest clones make up around 1.3%. The table lists this clone with a count of one.

The specimen was PBMCs or T cells enriched from blood (not recorded which). The chain has TRBV5-4 and TRBJ2-2; the match to TRBD2 covers 15 bases. This sequence was found in a woman between 35 and 50 years old with acute COVID-19. DNA for the CDR3: TGTGCCAGCAGCCCGCCGCGGACTAGCGGGAGGGCCGGGGAGCTGTTTTTT. This encodes CASSPPRTSGRAGELFF. Together with reference TRBV5-4 and TRBJ2-2, the CDR3 gives the full variable domain: ETGVTQSPTHLIKTRGQQVTLRCSSQSGHNTVSWYQQALGQGPQFIFQYYREEENGRGNFPPRFSGLQFPNYSSELNVNALELDDSALYLCASSPPRTSGRAGELFFGEGSRLTVL.